The clone carrying this TCR beta chain has only one observation. This entry is derived from a study of blood T cell repertoires in COVID-19. As for the study in general: The United States, Italy and Spain provided the acute and convalescent COVID-19 samples. PBMCs, B-cell-depleted T cells, or T cells were the source of the cDNA or gDNA that made up the material.

The study drew participants aged about 18 to 95 years from roughly 25 US areas. Clinical history as reported by participants underpinned cohort assignment. Clones were sequenced by immunoSEQ multiplex PCR, and TCRdb holds only the in-frame ones, with some missing. The sample consists of around 330,000 clones, around nine tenths of them appearing once. The origin of this receptor is a man aged 55 to 70 who had recovered from COVID-19. Sequenced material: PBMCs or T cells enriched from blood (not recorded which).

The chain's CDR3 is CASRGPGTGTGEQYF. The DNA of the CDR3 is TGTGCCAGCAGGGGTCCCGGGACAGGTACGGGGGAGCAGTACTTC. The chain combines TRBV6-5 with TRBJ2-7; 8 bases align to TRBD1. The germline gives CDR1 MNHEY, CDR2 SVGAGI. This CDR3 region has 15 residues. V lost 6 bases to trimming and J lost 7 bases; unmatched junction nucleotides: 14.